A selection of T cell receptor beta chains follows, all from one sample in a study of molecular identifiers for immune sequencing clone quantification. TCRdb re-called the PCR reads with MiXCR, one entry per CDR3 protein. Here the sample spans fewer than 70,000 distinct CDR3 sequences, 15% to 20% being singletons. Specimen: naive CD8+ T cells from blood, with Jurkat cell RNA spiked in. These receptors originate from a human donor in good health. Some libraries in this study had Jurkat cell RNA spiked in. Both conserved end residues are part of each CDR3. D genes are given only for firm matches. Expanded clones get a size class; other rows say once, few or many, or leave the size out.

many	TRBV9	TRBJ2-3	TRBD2	CASSDGLAGVEDTQYF	TGTGCCAGCAGCGATGGACTAGCGGGAGTAGAAGATACGCAGTATTTT
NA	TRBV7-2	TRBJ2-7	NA	CASRLGLGYEQYF	TGTGCCAGCAGATTGGGACTGGGCTACGAGCAGTACTTC
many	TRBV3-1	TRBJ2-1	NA	CASSQDGGASPEQFF	TGTGCCAGCAGCCAAGATGGGGGGGCCAGCCCTGAGCAGTTCTTC
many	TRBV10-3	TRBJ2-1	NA	CAISESLRGSHEQFF	TGTGCCATCAGTGAGTCCCTTCGGGGGTCTCATGAGCAGTTCTTC
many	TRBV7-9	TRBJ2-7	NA	CASSSTNGRLYEQYF	TGTGCCAGCAGCTCGACGAACGGACGACTCTACGAGCAGTACTTC
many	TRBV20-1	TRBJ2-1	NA	CSAREPGVAYNEQFF	TGCAGTGCTAGAGAGCCGGGAGTAGCCTACAATGAGCAGTTCTTC
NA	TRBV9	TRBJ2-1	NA	CASSPVVDSSYNEQFF	TGTGCCAGCAGCCCAGTCGTTGATAGCTCCTACAATGAGCAGTTCTTC
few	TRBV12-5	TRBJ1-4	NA	CASGRGVNEKLFF	TGTGCTAGTGGTAGGGGTGTTAATGAAAAACTGTTTTTT
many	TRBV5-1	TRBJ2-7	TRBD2	CASSLAGYYEQYF	TGCGCCAGCAGCCTAGCGGGTTACTACGAGCAGTACTTC
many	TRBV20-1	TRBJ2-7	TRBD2	CSARRTSGHYEQYF	TGCAGTGCTAGGCGGACTAGCGGTCACTACGAGCAGTACTTC
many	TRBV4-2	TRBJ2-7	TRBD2	CASSQTSGTSYEQYF	TGTGCCAGCAGCCAGACTAGCGGCACATCCTACGAGCAGTACTTC
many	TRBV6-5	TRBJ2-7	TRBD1	CASKNTGGNEQYF	TGTGCCAGCAAAAACACAGGGGGCAACGAGCAGTACTTC
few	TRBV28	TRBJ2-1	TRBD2	CASSSWTSGKSNEQFF	TGTGCCAGCAGTTCATGGACTAGCGGAAAGTCCAATGAGCAGTTCTTC
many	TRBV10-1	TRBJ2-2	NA	CASEDTGELFF	TGCGCCAGCGAGGACACCGGGGAGCTGTTTTTT
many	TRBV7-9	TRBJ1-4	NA	CASSLVGGSSNEKLFF	TGTGCCAGCAGCTTAGTGGGCGGCAGCTCTAATGAAAAACTGTTTTTT
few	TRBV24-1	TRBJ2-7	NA	CATSGGLADNSYEQYF	TGTGCCACCAGTGGCGGGTTAGCGGATAACTCCTACGAGCAGTACTTC
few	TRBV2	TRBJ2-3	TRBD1	CATPPGQGTTDTQYF	TGTGCCACCCCGCCGGGACAGGGCACCACAGATACGCAGTATTTT
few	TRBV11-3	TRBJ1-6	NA	CASSLEDRSSYNSPLHF	TGTGCCAGCAGCTTAGAAGACAGGAGCTCCTATAATTCACCCCTCCACTTT
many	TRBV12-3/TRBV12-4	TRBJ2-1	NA	CASGGNEQFF	TGTGCCAGCGGAGGCAATGAGCAGTTCTTC
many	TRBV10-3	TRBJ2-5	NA	CATHRPGDQETQYF	TGTGCCACACATCGACCGGGAGACCAAGAGACCCAGTACTTC
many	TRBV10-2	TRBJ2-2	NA	CASSVQGQELFF	TGCGCCAGCAGTGTCCAGGGGCAGGAGCTGTTTTTT
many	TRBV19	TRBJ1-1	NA	CASSIGGGKWYTEAFF	TGTGCCAGTAGTATTGGTGGGGGGAAATGGTACACTGAAGCTTTCTTT
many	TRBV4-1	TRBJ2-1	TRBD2	CASSHYSGASYNEQFF	TGCGCCAGCAGCCACTATAGCGGGGCTTCCTACAATGAGCAGTTCTTC
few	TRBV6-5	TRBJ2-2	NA	CASSYLLGNTGELFF	TGTGCCAGCAGTTACTTGCTCGGCAACACCGGGGAGCTGTTTTTT
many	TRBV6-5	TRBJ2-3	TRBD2	CASSYSTSGVTIDTQYF	TGTGCCAGCAGTTACTCGACTAGCGGCGTTACTATAGATACGCAGTATTTT
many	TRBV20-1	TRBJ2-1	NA	CSARGLAGYNEQFF	TGCAGTGCTCGAGGGCTAGCAGGCTACAATGAGCAGTTCTTC
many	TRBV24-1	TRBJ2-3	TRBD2	CATSEKTSGRTDTQYF	TGTGCCACCAGTGAAAAGACTAGCGGGAGGACAGATACGCAGTATTTT
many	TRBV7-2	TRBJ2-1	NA	CASSSVQNSYNEQFF	TGTGCCAGCAGCTCCGTCCAGAACTCCTACAATGAGCAGTTCTTC
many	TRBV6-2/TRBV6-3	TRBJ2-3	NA	CASTSLKGVSETDTQYF	TGTGCCAGCACCTCCCTCAAGGGAGTGAGCGAAACAGATACGCAGTATTTT
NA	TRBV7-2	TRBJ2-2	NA	CASSLKVLGVYGLFF	TGTGCCAGCAGCTTAAAAGTGTTAGGGGTCTACGGGCTGTTTTTT
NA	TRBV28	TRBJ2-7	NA	CASSFSPGEQYF	TGTGCCAGCAGTTTTTCGCCTGGGGAGCAGTACTTC
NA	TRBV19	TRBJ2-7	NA	CASTPGGPNEQYF	TGTGCCAGTACTCCTGGGGGGCCCAACGAGCAGTACTTC
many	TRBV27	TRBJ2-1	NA	CASSPRVLSSGSYNEQFF	TGTGCCAGCAGCCCCCGGGTCCTAAGTTCGGGGTCCTACAATGAGCAGTTCTTC
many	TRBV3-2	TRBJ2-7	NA	CASSQDFEAGPRYEQYF	TGTGCCAGCAGCCAAGATTTTGAGGCAGGGCCTCGCTACGAGCAGTACTTC
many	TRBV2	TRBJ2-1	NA	CASTPGGPYNEQFF	TGTGCCAGCACCCCTGGGGGACCCTACAATGAGCAGTTCTTC
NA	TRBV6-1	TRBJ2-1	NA	CASSEAYFRDQGRLGGNEQFF	TGTGCCAGCAGTGAAGCGTACTTCCGGGACCAGGGGCGGCTGGGGGGCAATGAGCAGTTCTTC
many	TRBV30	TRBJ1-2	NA	CAWGHDLIPPAGRKKKGYTF	TGTGCCTGGGGTCATGATCTAATACCTCCGGCGGGTCGTAAAAAGAAGGGCTACACCTTC
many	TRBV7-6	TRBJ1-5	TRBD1	CASSLRTGGNQPQHF	TGTGCCAGCAGCTTAAGGACAGGGGGCAATCAGCCCCAGCATTTT
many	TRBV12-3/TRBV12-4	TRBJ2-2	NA	CASSWWQDTGELFF	TGTGCCAGCAGTTGGTGGCAGGACACCGGGGAGCTGTTTTTT
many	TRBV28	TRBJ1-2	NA	CASRVPYPVNYGYTF	TGTGCCAGCAGAGTTCCTTACCCGGTGAACTATGGCTACACCTTC
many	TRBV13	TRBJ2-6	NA	CASRPFSGEGTGANVLTF	TGTGCCAGCAGGCCTTTTTCGGGAGAGGGCACTGGGGCCAACGTCCTGACTTTC
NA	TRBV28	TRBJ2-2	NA	CASSEARALGTGELFF	TGTGCCAGCAGTGAAGCGAGGGCCTTGGGGACCGGGGAGCTGTTTTTT
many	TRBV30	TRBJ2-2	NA	CAWSEGSNTGELFF	TGTGCCTGGAGTGAAGGGTCCAACACCGGGGAGCTGTTTTTT
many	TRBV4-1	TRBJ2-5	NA	CASSQPPGRETQYF	TGCGCCAGCAGCCAACCCCCTGGTCGAGAGACCCAGTACTTC
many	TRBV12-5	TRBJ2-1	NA	CASADRTGNNEQFF	TGTGCTAGTGCCGATAGAACTGGAAACAATGAGCAGTTCTTC